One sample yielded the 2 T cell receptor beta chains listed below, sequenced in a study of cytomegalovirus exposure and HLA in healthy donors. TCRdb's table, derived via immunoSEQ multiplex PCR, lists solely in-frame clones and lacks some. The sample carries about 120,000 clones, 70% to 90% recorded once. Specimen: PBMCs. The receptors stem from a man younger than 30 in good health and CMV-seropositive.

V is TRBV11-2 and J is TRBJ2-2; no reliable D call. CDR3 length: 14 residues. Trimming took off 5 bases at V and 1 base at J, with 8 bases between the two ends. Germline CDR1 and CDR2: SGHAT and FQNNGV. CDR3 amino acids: CASSPGWNTGELFF. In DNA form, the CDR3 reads TGTGCCAGCAGCCCCGGGTGGAACACCGGGGAGCTGTTTTTT.

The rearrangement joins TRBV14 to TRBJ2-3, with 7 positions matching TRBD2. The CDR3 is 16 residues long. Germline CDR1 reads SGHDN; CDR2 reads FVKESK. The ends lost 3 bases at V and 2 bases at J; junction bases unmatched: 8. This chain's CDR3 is CASSQGSGRYTDTQYF. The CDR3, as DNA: TGTGCCAGCAGCCAGGGTAGCGGGCGATACACAGATACGCAGTATTTT.